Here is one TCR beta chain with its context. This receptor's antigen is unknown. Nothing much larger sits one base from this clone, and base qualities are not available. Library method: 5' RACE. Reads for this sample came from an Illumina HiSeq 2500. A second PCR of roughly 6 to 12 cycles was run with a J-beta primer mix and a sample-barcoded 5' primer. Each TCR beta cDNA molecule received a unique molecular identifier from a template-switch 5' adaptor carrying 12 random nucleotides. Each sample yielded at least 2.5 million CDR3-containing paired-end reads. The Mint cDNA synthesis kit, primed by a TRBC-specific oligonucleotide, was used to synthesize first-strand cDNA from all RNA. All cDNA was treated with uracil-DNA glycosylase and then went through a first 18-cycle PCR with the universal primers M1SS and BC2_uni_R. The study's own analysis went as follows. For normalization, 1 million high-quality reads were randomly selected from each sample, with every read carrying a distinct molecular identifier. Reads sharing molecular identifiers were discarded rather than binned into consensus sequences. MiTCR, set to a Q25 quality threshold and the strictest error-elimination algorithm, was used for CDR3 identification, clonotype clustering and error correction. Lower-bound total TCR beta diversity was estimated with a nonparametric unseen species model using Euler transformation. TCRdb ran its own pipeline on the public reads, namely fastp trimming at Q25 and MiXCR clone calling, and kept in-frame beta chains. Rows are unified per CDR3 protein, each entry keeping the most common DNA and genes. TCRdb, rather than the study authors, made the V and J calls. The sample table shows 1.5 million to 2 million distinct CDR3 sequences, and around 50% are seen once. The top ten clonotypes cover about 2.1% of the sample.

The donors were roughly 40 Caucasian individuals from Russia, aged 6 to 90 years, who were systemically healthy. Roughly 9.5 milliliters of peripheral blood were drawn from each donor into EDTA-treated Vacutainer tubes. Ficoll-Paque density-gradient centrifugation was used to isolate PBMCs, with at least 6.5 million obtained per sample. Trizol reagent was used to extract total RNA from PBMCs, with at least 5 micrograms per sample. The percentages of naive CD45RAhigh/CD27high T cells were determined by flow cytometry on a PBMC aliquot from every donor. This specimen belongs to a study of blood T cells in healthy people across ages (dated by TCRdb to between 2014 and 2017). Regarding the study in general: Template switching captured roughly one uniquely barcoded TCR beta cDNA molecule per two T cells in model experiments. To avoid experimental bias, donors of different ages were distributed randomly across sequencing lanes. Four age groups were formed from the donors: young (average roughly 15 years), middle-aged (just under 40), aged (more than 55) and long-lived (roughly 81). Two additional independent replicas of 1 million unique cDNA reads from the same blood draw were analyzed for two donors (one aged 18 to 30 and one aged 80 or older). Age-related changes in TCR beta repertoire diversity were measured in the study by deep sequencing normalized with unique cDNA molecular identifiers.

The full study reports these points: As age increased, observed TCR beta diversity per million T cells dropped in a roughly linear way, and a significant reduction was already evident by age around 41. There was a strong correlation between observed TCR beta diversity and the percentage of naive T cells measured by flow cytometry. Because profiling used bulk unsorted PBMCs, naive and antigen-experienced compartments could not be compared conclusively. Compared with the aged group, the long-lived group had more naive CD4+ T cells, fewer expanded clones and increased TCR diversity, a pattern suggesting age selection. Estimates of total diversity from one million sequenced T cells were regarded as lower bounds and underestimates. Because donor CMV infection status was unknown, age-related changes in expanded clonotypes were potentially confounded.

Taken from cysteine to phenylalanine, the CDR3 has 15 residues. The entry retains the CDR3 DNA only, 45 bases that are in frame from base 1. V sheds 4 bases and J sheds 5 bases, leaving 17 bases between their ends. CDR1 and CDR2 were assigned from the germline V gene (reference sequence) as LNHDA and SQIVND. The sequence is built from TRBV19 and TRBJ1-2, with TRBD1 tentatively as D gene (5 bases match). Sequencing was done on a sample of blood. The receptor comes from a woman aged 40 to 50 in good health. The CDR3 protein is CASSTRTTLTYGYTF. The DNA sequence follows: TGTGCCAGTAGTACGAGGACAACGTTGACATATGGCTACACCTTC.